This T cell receptor beta chain was captured by sequencing in a study of T cells after yellow fever vaccination. Turning to the study itself: For low cell numbers, libraries were made with SMART-Seq v4 Ultra Low Input.

CDR3 size: 12 residues. Germline trimming cut 8 bases from V and 3 bases from J; bases unmatched to any gene: 2. A process of 5'RACE template switching, which added a universal primer site and UMIs, was used to make TCR cDNA. TCRdb re-called the 5' RACE reads through MiXCR, storing one row per CDR3 protein. Altogether hundreds of thousands of distinct CDR3 sequences are present, roughly 12% being singletons, with the ten largest covering 18%. This clonotype has a handful of counts. This chain links TRBV12-3 or TRBV12-4 with TRBJ1-1, with TRBD1 matching over 8 bases. This TCR was sampled from a young man who received the YFV17D yellow fever vaccine. The sample here was PBMCs, taken on the day of the first yellow fever vaccination. Here the CDR3 DNA reads TGTGCCAGCCGGACAGGGCACACTGAAGCTTTCTTT. Its translation: CASRTGHTEAFF.